Listed below are T cell receptor beta chains from one sample, sequenced in a study of response to subunit inactivated influenza vaccine. MiXCR was run by TCRdb on the RT-PCR reads, yielding one entry per CDR3 protein. This table has 450,000 to 500,000 distinct CDR3 sequences, roughly 9.8% appearing once. This material consisted of PBMCs from blood, taken 45 days after vaccination. The receptors derive from a man between 50 and 59 years old who received an inactivated influenza vaccine. The CDR3 runs from the conserved cysteine through the conserved F or W. A D gene is named only where the DNA matches it firmly. Clone size is shown for a subset of rows, as once, few, many or a class of expanded clone.

>TRBJ1-1|TRBV12-3/TRBV12-4|TRBD1|many
CASSDTDRGNTEAFF
TGTGCCAGCAGTGATACGGACAGGGGAAACACTGAAGCTTTCTTT
>TRBJ2-3|TRBV6-2/TRBV6-3|-|-
CASSDRPTDTQYF
TGTGCCAGCAGTGACAGGCCCACAGATACGCAGTATTTT
>TRBJ2-7|TRBV3-1|-|few
CASSQGVDEQYF
TGTGCCAGCAGCCAAGGAGTAGACGAGCAGTACTTC
>TRBJ2-4|TRBV18|-|few
CASSRLERSPKNIQYF
TGTGCCAGCTCCCGACTTGAAAGGTCTCCCAAAAACATTCAGTACTTC
>TRBJ2-1|TRBV28|TRBD2|many
CASSFGGGDEQFF
TGTGCCAGCAGTTTTGGGGGGGGAGATGAGCAGTTCTTC
>TRBJ2-3|TRBV29-1|-|few
CSVAKTVGITDTQYF
TGCAGCGTAGCTAAGACCGTTGGAATCACAGATACGCAGTATTTT
>TRBJ2-7|TRBV15|-|-
CATSRGGGASYEQYF
TGTGCCACCAGCAGAGGGGGGGGGGCCTCCTACGAGCAGTACTTC
>TRBJ1-5|TRBV19|TRBD1|few
CASSSARQGLASNQPQHF
TGTGCCAGTAGTAGCGCCAGACAGGGCCTCGCCAGCAATCAGCCCCAGCATTTT
>TRBJ2-5|TRBV29-1|-|few
CSVDGRGQETQYF
TGCAGCGTTGATGGCAGGGGACAAGAGACCCAGTACTTC
>TRBJ2-1|TRBV7-7|-|few
CASSAGRADEQFF
TGTGCTAGCAGCGCCGGGCGGGCGGATGAGCAGTTCTTC
>TRBJ2-1|TRBV12-3/TRBV12-4|-|few
CASSSHPSGEQFF
TGTGCCAGCAGTTCCCACCCGAGCGGTGAGCAGTTCTTC
>TRBJ1-5|TRBV6-5|-|-
CASSSLLSPQHF
TGTGCCAGCAGTTCCCTCCTATCACCCCAGCATTTT
>TRBJ2-3|TRBV2|TRBD2|few
CASSLAVFGDTQYF
TGTGCCAGCAGTCTAGCGGTATTCGGGGATACGCAGTATTTT
>TRBJ2-7|TRBV5-6|TRBD1|-
CASRFGQGLIYEQYF
TGTGCCAGCAGGTTCGGACAGGGGTTGATCTACGAGCAGTACTTC
>TRBJ2-7|TRBV27|-|few
CASSAGYSYEQYF
TGTGCCAGCAGTGCGGGGTACTCCTACGAGCAGTACTTC
>TRBJ2-1|TRBV10-3|-|-
CAITSSGGQFF
TGTGCCATCACCTCTAGTGGCGGGCAGTTCTTC
>TRBJ1-4|TRBV7-8|-|-
CASSARGVTNEKLFF
TGTGCCAGCAGCGCAAGGGGTGTGACTAATGAAAAACTGTTTTTT
>TRBJ2-7|TRBV4-3|-|many
CASSQETQAPHEQYF
TGCGCCAGCAGCCAAGAAACACAAGCACCTCACGAGCAGTACTTC
>TRBJ1-2|TRBV14|TRBD1|many
CASSLRGQGGYTF
TGTGCCAGCAGCCTCAGGGGGCAAGGTGGCTACACCTTC
>TRBJ2-6|TRBV5-6|-|-
CASSFWSGVGANVLTF
TGTGCCAGCAGCTTCTGGTCCGGGGTTGGGGCCAACGTCCTGACTTTC
>TRBJ1-5|TRBV15|TRBD1|once
CATSRERTGPLNQPQHF
TGTGCCACCAGCAGAGAGAGGACAGGGCCCCTCAATCAGCCCCAGCATTTT
>TRBJ2-3|TRBV7-2|TRBD1|-
CASSRRQGYQPTDTQYF
TGTGCCAGCAGCCGACGACAGGGTTATCAACCCACAGATACGCAGTATTTT
>TRBJ2-3|TRBV12-3/TRBV12-4|TRBD1|-
CASSLGRQGISTDTQYF
TGTGCCAGCAGTTTAGGTAGACAGGGGATTAGTACAGATACGCAGTATTTT
>TRBJ2-1|TRBV20-1|TRBD2|-
CSAFLSGGYNEQFF
TGCAGTGCGTTCCTTAGCGGGGGGTACAATGAGCAGTTCTTC
>TRBJ2-7|TRBV5-1|-|once
CASSVTGGTYEQYF
TGCGCCAGCAGCGTAACTGGGGGGACCTACGAGCAGTACTTC
>TRBJ2-3|TRBV29-1|TRBD1|few
CSSKDRVTDTQYF
TGCAGCTCTAAGGACAGGGTCACAGATACGCAGTATTTT
>TRBJ1-2|TRBV5-6|-|-
CASSLRAAPNYGYTF
TGTGCCAGCAGCTTGCGGGCCGCGCCGAATTATGGCTACACCTTC
>TRBJ2-7|TRBV19|TRBD2|-
CASRKTAGTSGSKQYF
TGTGCCAGTAGAAAGACCGCCGGGACTAGCGGGAGTAAGCAGTACTTC
>TRBJ2-5|TRBV20-1|TRBD2|few
CSAAGLAGARTQYF
TGCAGTGCTGCCGGACTAGCGGGGGCTAGGACCCAGTACTTC